These 24 T cell receptor beta chains originate from one sample sequenced in a study of metastatic and nonmetastatic thyroid tumors. No treatment had been given to any patient before thyroid surgery. TCRdb re-analyzed the PCR reads using MiXCR. Found here are more than 15,000 clones, 30% to 35% of them singletons; the top ten hold about 11%. Sequenced sample: blood. The receptor set was obtained from a female donor with papillary thyroid cancer or a benign thyroid nodule (not recorded which). Some clones in this sample may be carry-over from other donors' samples.

The chain employs TRBV5-1 and TRBJ1-5, with D possibly TRBD1 on 6 matching bases. Germline CDR1 SGHRS, CDR2 YFSETQ. V dropped 4 bases and J dropped 4 bases, with 12 bases sitting between them. The CDR3 is 14 residues long. DNA of the CDR3: TGCGCCAGCAGCCTCGGACAGCTTAATCAGCCCCAGCATTTT. Translated, it gives CASSLGQLNQPQHF. Variable domain in full (rest from reference TRBV5-1 and TRBJ1-5): KAGVTQTPRYLIKTRGQQVTLSCSPISGHRSVSWYQQTPGQGLQFLFEYFSETQRNKGNFPGRFSGRQFSNSRSEMNVSTLELGDSALYLCASSLGQLNQPQHFGDGTRLSIL.

This clone was seen repeatedly, ten times or more. V gene TRBV5-8 combines with J gene TRBJ2-1, with TRBD1 matching over 9 bases. The CDR3 is made up of 15 amino acids. With 2 bases clipped from V and 4 bases from J, the junction kept 4 bases outside the gene matches. From germline, CDR1 is SGHTS and CDR2 YDEGEE. In DNA form, the CDR3 reads TGTGCCAGCAGCTTTGACAGGGGGGCATACAATGAGCAGTTCTTC. It translates to CASSFDRGAYNEQFF.

Only a few counts were recorded for this clone. One junction end does not reproduce the germline sequence, and a read error may be involved. This chain links TRBV6-4 with TRBJ2-1, with 9 bases matching TRBD1. Looked up from germline, CDR1 is MRHNA and CDR2 is SNTAGT. This CDR3 spans 15 amino acids. CDR3 DNA: TGTGTCAGCAGTTCCGGGACAGGGTACTACAATGAGCAGTTCTTC. Its translation is CVSSSGTGYYNEQFF.

This clone was picked up many times. The chain has TRBV2 and TRBJ2-3; 7 nucleotides agree with TRBD2. The trim removed 4 bases at V and 2 bases at J, leaving 6 bases unmatched. CDR1 is SNHLY, CDR2 FYNNEI, per germline. The CDR3 runs 15 residues. This chain's CDR3 is CASSGGGGITDTQYF. The CDR3 DNA reads as TGTGCCAGCAGTGGGGGCGGGGGAATCACAGATACGCAGTATTTT.

This clone is medium-sized. This chain joins TRBV6-1 and TRBJ1-2; maybe TRBD1 (5 bases). V was pared by 7 bases and J by 2 bases, with 17 bases between. The CDR3 totals 15 residues. In germline, CDR1 is MNHNS, CDR2 SASEGT. CDR3 amino acids: CASTSGPPGNYGYTF. The CDR3 DNA is TGTGCCAGCACCTCGGGACCCCCTGGAAACTATGGCTACACCTTC.

This clone was detected many times. This chain uses TRBV5-4 with TRBJ2-5; D may be TRBD1 or TRBD2 (5 bases each). The CDR3 is 16 amino acids. Trimming shortened V by 4 bases and J by 4 bases, and 20 bases separated the two germline ends. The germline V gene encodes CDR1 SGHNT and CDR2 YYREEE (reference sequence). In DNA form, the CDR3 reads TGTGCCAGCAGCCCCACCGCGGGCAGGGAAGGAGAGACCCAGTACTTC. Translation gives CASSPTAGREGETQYF.

DNA for the CDR3: TGTGCCAGCAGTTTAACAGGTGGCGTGGAGACCCAGTTCTTC. This sequence encodes CASSLTGGVETQFF. The rearrangement links TRBV12-3 or TRBV12-4 to TRBJ2-1, with a weak D call TRBD1 (5 bases). This CDR3 is 14 amino acids long. Deletions cut 2 bases from V and 13 bases from J, with 18 bases between.

This clone was picked up a small number of times. The chain uses TRBV19 and TRBJ1-2, with 7 positions matching TRBD1. The CDR3 loop spans 15 amino acids. The junction had 13 bases not matched to a gene; V was cut back by 5 bases and J by 7 bases. Germline-derived CDR1 and CDR2 are LNHDA and SQIVND (reference sequence). For the CDR3, the DNA is TGTGCCAGTAGTCAAATGGGGACAGCGGCTGGTGGCTACACCTTC. Translating it yields CASSQMGTAAGGYTF. The full variable domain, rest sourced from reference TRBV19 and TRBJ1-2, is DGGITQSPKYLFRKEGQNVTLSCEQNLNHDAMYWYRQDPGQGLRLIYYSQIVNDFQKGDIAEGYSVSREKKESFPLTVTSAQKNPTAFYLCASSQMGTAAGGYTFGSGTRLTVV.

The chain combines TRBV24-1 with TRBJ2-2, with D possibly TRBD1 on 5 matching bases. CDR1 and CDR2 (germline): KGHDR, SFDVKD. The germline V and J ends were trimmed by 7 bases and 4 bases, with 9 bases remaining between them. The CDR3 is 13 amino acids. The CDR3 DNA reads TGTGCCACCAGCCAGGGTCCCACCGGGGAGCTGTTTTTT. Its translation is CATSQGPTGELFF.

The chain recombines TRBV20-1 with TRBJ2-2; 7 bases fit TRBD1. CDR3 size: 17 residues. Germline lookup yields CDR1 DFQATT and CDR2 SNEGSKA (reference sequence). V was clipped by 0 bases and J by 4 bases; unmatched bases: 11. CDR3 protein: CSARDKRQGSGTGELFF. CDR3 DNA: TGCAGTGCTAGAGATAAAAGACAGGGAAGCGGCACCGGGGAGCTGTTTTTT.

This clone showed up many times. The chain joins TRBV5-1 to TRBJ2-5; the match to TRBD2 covers 9 bases. Germline-derived CDR1 and CDR2 are SGHRS and YFSETQ. CDR3 length: 16 amino acids. Losses at the gene ends were 0 bases for V and 1 base for J; bases not matched to a gene: 4. In DNA form, the CDR3 reads TGCGCCAGCAGCTTGGTTCCTAGCGGGGCCCAAGAGACCCAGTACTTC. This sequence encodes CASSLVPSGAQETQYF. The variable domain in full, with the rest retrieved from reference TRBV5-1 and TRBJ2-5, is KAGVTQTPRYLIKTRGQQVTLSCSPISGHRSVSWYQQTPGQGLQFLFEYFSETQRNKGNFPGRFSGRQFSNSRSEMNVSTLELGDSALYLCASSLVPSGAQETQYFGPGTRLLVL.

CDR3 DNA sequence: TGTGCCAGCAGCCAAGGTGGGACAGGGAATAATCAGCCCCAGCATTTT. Protein sequence: CASSQGGTGNNQPQHF. V is TRBV11-1 and J is TRBJ1-5; 9 bases are shared with TRBD1. CDR3 length: 16 residues. Trimming took 5 bases from V and 4 from J; bases not matched to a gene: 9. From germline, CDR1 is SGHAT and CDR2 FQDESV (reference sequence).

Judged by abundance, this clone is medium-sized (0.01 to 0.1%). In nucleotides, the CDR3 is TGTGCCAGCAGGCCCACAAGCTACGAGCAGTACTTC. This encodes CASRPTSYEQYF. The chain has TRBV2 and TRBJ2-7; no clear D gene. V lost 6 bases to trimming and J lost 3 bases, with 9 bases between them. This CDR3 spans 12 amino acids. Per the germline V gene, CDR1 is SNHLY and CDR2 is FYNNEI.

This clone has only a few counts. The junction departs from the called germline gene at one end, perhaps through a read error. The J gene is TRBJ2-2, the V gene TRBV6-1, with 7 nucleotides matching TRBD1. Germline CDR1 is MNHNS and CDR2 is SASEGT. This CDR3 contains 16 residues. The CDR3 loop is CASSEVSGTVPGELFF. CDR3 coding DNA: TGTGCCAGCAGTGAAGTTTCAGGGACAGTTCCCGGTGAGCTGTTTTTT.

This clone has a count of ten or more. This chain links TRBV3-1 with TRBJ1-2; D uncertain. The CDR3 is made up of 13 amino acids. Germline V gives CDR1 LGHDT, CDR2 YNNKEL (reference sequence). V was cut by 4 bases and J by 8 bases, with 14 bases left in between. The CDR3 region has the DNA TGTGCCAGCAGCCGCCAGTTTGGGAGCGGCTACACCTTC. This encodes CASSRQFGSGYTF.

The gene calls are TRBV24-1 and TRBJ2-5; D possibly corresponds to TRBD1 (6 bases). V lost 5 bases to trimming and J lost 5 bases, with 17 bases between them. This CDR3 comprises 15 residues. Germline values: CDR1 KGHDR, CDR2 SFDVKD. Here the CDR3 DNA reads TGTGCCACCAGTGTTAGAGATGGGGGCCGGGAGACCCAGTACTTC. Amino acid sequence: CATSVRDGGRETQYF.

This clone was detected only a few times. The chain has TRBV6-1 and TRBJ1-2; a weak D match, TRBD1 (6 bases). The CDR3 loop spans 15 amino acids. Looked up from germline, CDR1 is MNHNS and CDR2 is SASEGT. Trimming took off 5 bases at V and 8 bases at J, with 21 bases between the two ends. Written as DNA, the CDR3 is TGTGCCAGCAGTACCCGGGTTGGGGGCCCGAAAGGCTACACCTTC. Its protein is CASSTRVGGPKGYTF.

This rearrangement joins TRBV28 to TRBJ1-4, with a weak D call TRBD1 (5 bases). The germline V gene has CDR1 MDHEN and CDR2 SYDVKM. The V and J ends lost 4 bases and 3 bases respectively, with 12 bases between them. This CDR3 has 15 amino acids. The CDR3 region is CASSSPGRPNEKLFF. The CDR3 DNA reads TGTGCCAGCAGTTCCCCGGGACGGCCTAATGAAAAACTGTTTTTT.

This clone was observed many times. This chain links TRBV4-2 with TRBJ2-2; the match to TRBD2 covers 10 bases. J gave up 2 bases and V 0 bases, and 6 bases lay outside the gene matches. CDR3 length equals 18 residues. Germline CDR1 and CDR2: LGHNA and YNFKEQ. The CDR3 spells CASSQDLAGASNTGELFF. The CDR3 DNA is TGTGCCAGCAGCCAAGATCTAGCGGGGGCCTCTAACACCGGGGAGCTGTTTTTT.

The genes are TRBV5-8 and TRBJ1-6, with unresolved D. The CDR3 loop spans 13 amino acids. Trimming pared 2 bases from V and 9 bases from J, leaving 9 bases between. Germline lookup yields CDR1 SGHTS and CDR2 YDEGEE. CDR3 coding DNA: TGTGCCAGCAGCTTTGGAGGTCGTTCACCCCTCCACTTT. The encoded protein is CASSFGGRSPLHF.

The chain uses TRBV20-1 and TRBJ2-7, with 8 bases lining up with TRBD1. V lost 4 bases and J lost 0; bases outside the gene matches: 5. The germline V gene encodes CDR1 DFQATT and CDR2 SNEGSKA (reference sequence). This CDR3 is built from 14 residues. The CDR3 protein is CSAKRQGTSYEQYF. DNA of the CDR3: TGCAGTGCTAAAAGACAGGGGACCTCCTACGAGCAGTACTTC.

This clone was seen a handful of times. Compared with germline, one end of the junction differs, possibly owing to a read error. The chain uses TRBV27 and TRBJ1-4, with a weak D call TRBD1 (5 bases). The CDR3 has 16 amino acids. Germline V gene data show CDR1 as MNHEY and CDR2 as SMNVEV (reference sequence). Here the CDR3 DNA reads TGTGCCAGCAGGAGACAGACCCACTCAACCAATGAAAAACTGTTTTTT. Its translation is CASRRQTHSTNEKLFF.

The J gene is TRBJ1-4, the V gene TRBV3-1; D call uncertain. Germline V CDR1 and CDR2: LGHDT, YNNKEL (reference sequence). The ends were cut back, 1 base at V and 8 bases at J, with 14 bases in the middle. CDR3 length equals 15 residues. As DNA, the CDR3 is TGTGCCAGCAGCCAAGTGTGGAAAGCATCCGAAAAACTGTTTTTT. It codes for CASSQVWKASEKLFF.

This clone was seen many times. The genes are TRBV5-1 and TRBJ1-4; D not resolved. CDR1 and CDR2 (germline): SGHRS, YFSETQ. The V and J ends lost 1 base and 6 bases respectively, with 13 bases between them. The CDR3 spans 15 residues. The CDR3 protein is CASSLRSPGDEKLFF. CDR3 bases: TGCGCCAGCAGCTTGCGAAGCCCTGGCGATGAAAAACTGTTTTTT. Using reference TRBV5-1 and TRBJ1-4 for the parts outside the CDR3, the full variable domain is KAGVTQTPRYLIKTRGQQVTLSCSPISGHRSVSWYQQTPGQGLQFLFEYFSETQRNKGNFPGRFSGRQFSNSRSEMNVSTLELGDSALYLCASSLRSPGDEKLFFGSGTQLSVL.